This T cell receptor beta chain was recorded in a study of blood T cell repertoires in COVID-19. About the study: Donors in the United States, Italy and Spain gave samples during acute or convalescent COVID-19.

TCRdb's copy holds only in-frame clones and misses some; the assay was immunoSEQ multiplex PCR. Here the sample spans about 120,000 clones, around 77% being singletons. V lost 5 bases to trimming and J lost 7 bases; unmatched junction nucleotides: 10. The CDR3 contains 13 residues. CDR1 is SQVTM, CDR2 ANQGSEA, per germline. This clone occurred a few times. The clonotype originates from a human donor in a cohort sampled during active COVID-19. This chain uses TRBV29-1 with TRBJ2-7; TRBD2 aligns across 8 bases. Sequenced sample: peripheral blood. CDR3 sequence: CSVKGPGGEEQYF. In DNA form, the CDR3 reads TGCAGCGTTAAAGGCCCCGGGGGGGAGGAGCAGTACTTC.